These 27 T cell receptor beta chains were sequenced from one sample in a study of identifying expanded T cells in peripheral blood. The repertoire was sequenced with immunoSEQ multiplex PCR; TCRdb's copy has only in-frame clones and lacks some. The sample contains about 83,000 clones, about 91% of which appear only once. The sample was blood. The receptors here all came from a person between 18 and 70 years old in good health.

V is TRBV27 and J is TRBJ2-5; 8 bases agree with TRBD1. The CDR3 extends over 16 amino acids. V lost 6 bases and J lost 5; bases outside the gene matches: 14. Germline lookup yields CDR1 MNHEY and CDR2 SMNVEV (reference sequence). The CDR3 sequence is CASRSHYQGAVETQYF. The CDR3 DNA reads as TGTGCCAGCAGATCTCATTACCAGGGGGCAGTGGAGACCCAGTACTTC.

The CDR3, as DNA: TGTGCCAGCGGGAGGGGGAGTGAGCAGTTCTTC. Amino acid sequence: CASGRGSEQFF. The chain joins TRBV6-4 to TRBJ2-1, with D possibly matching TRBD2 (7 bases). The CDR3 covers 11 residues. Trimming pared 8 bases from V and 9 bases from J, leaving 11 bases between. Germline V lookup: CDR1 MRHNA, CDR2 SNTAGT.

V usage is TRBV27 and J usage is TRBJ2-5; D might be TRBD2 (6 bases). CDR1 is MNHEY and CDR2 is SMNVEV in the germline V gene (reference sequence). The CDR3 spans 14 residues. V dropped 10 bases and J dropped 5 bases, with 20 bases sitting between them. The CDR3 spells CATRRGLLAETQYF. The DNA of the CDR3 is TGTGCCACCCGACGGGGCCTACTAGCTGAGACCCAGTACTTC.

The chain recombines TRBV6-5 with TRBJ1-6; D is unclear. CDR1 is MNHEY and CDR2 is SVGAGI in the germline V gene. The CDR3 totals 13 residues. V was pared by 6 bases and J by 7 bases, with 10 bases between. CDR3 sequence reads: CASSPETNSPLHF. The CDR3 coding sequence is TGTGCCAGCAGCCCCGAAACAAATTCACCCCTCCACTTT.

This rearrangement joins TRBV19 to TRBJ2-7; D is possibly TRBD1 or TRBD2 (5 bases each). V lost 0 bases, J lost 0 bases, and 12 bases lay in between. The germline gives CDR1 LNHDA, CDR2 SQIVND (reference sequence). The CDR3 runs 16 residues. The CDR3 DNA sequence: TGTGCCAGTAGTATAGAGGGACGTAGAAGCTCCTACGAGCAGTACTTC. It is translated as CASSIEGRRSSYEQYF.

J is TRBJ2-3 and V is TRBV19, with TRBD1 matching over 8 bases. Trimming at V came to 10 bases and at J to 5 bases, leaving 14 bases not matched to a gene. The CDR3 is 15 amino acids. Germline-derived CDR1 and CDR2 are LNHDA and SQIVND (reference sequence). The CDR3 DNA reads as TGTGCCACCCTAGATCGGCAGGGGGCGGAAGATACGCAGTATTTT. Translation gives CATLDRQGAEDTQYF.

J is TRBJ2-2 and V is TRBV28; TRBD2 matches at 8 bases. The ends lost 2 bases at V and 0 bases at J; junction bases unmatched: 2. The CDR3 is made up of 16 amino acids. Germline V gene data show CDR1 as MDHEN and CDR2 as SYDVKM. This CDR3 is CASSLLLAANTGELFF. For the CDR3, the DNA is TGTGCCAGCAGTTTACTACTAGCGGCGAACACCGGGGAGCTGTTTTTT. Based on the CDR3 plus reference TRBV28 and TRBJ2-2, the full variable domain is DVKVTQSSRYLVKRTGEKVFLECVQDMDHENMFWYRQDPGLGLRLIYFSYDVKMKEKGDIPEGYSVSREKKERFSLILESASTNQTSMYLCASSLLLAANTGELFFGEGSRLTVL.

The chain is built from TRBV21-1 and TRBJ2-1; TRBD1, the table's D call, lacks a check against the DNA. TRBV21-1 counts as a pseudogene. The CDR3 covers 12 residues. The CDR3 protein is CATADRINEQFF. CDR3 bases: TGTGCCACCGCGGACAGGATCAATGAGCAGTTCTTC.

The chain links TRBV19 to TRBJ1-4, with D uncertain. Per the germline V gene, CDR1 is LNHDA and CDR2 is SQIVND (reference sequence). The CDR3 contains 16 residues. The V and J ends lost 4 bases and 5 bases respectively, with 17 bases between them. CDR3 DNA sequence: TGTGCCAGTAGTAACCGTAGACGGGCCAGCAATGAAAAACTGTTTTTT. This translates into CASSNRRRASNEKLFF.

V usage is TRBV9 and J usage is TRBJ2-5; 12 bases align to TRBD2. The CDR3 length is 16 residues. The J segment lost 5 bases and the V segment lost 4 bases, leaving 9 bases of the junction unmatched. In germline, CDR1 is SGDLS, CDR2 YYNGEE. CDR3 sequence (DNA): TGTGCCAGCAGCCCTTGGACTAGCGGGATAGGGGAGACCCAGTACTTC. Its protein is CASSPWTSGIGETQYF.

J is TRBJ2-1 and V is TRBV7-2; D is perhaps TRBD2 (5 bases). V lost 1 base to trimming and J lost 9 bases, with 10 bases between them. From germline, CDR1 is SGHTA and CDR2 FQGNSA. The CDR3 totals 13 residues. CDR3 sequence: CASSLESSTEQFF. CDR3 bases: TGTGCCAGCAGCTTAGAGTCTAGCACTGAGCAGTTCTTC.

This CDR3 is CASSQHGTYGYTF. In DNA, the CDR3 is TGTGCCAGCAGCCAGCATGGTACCTATGGCTACACCTTC. This chain links TRBV7-1 with TRBJ1-2; D unclear. TRBV7-1 is reported as an ORF; its role is uncertain. The CDR3 is made up of 13 amino acids. V lost 5 bases, J lost 4 bases, and 11 bases lay in between.

V gene TRBV4-3 combines with J gene TRBJ2-1; the D gene could be TRBD1 or TRBD2 (5 bases each). Per the germline V gene, CDR1 is LGHNA and CDR2 is YSLEER. Trimming removed 0 bases at V and 7 bases at J, with 13 bases between. The CDR3 runs to 15 residues. Written as DNA, the CDR3 is TGCGCCAGCAGCCAAGAGAGGGGTATTATGAATGAGCAGTTCTTC. It encodes CASSQERGIMNEQFF.

The chain has TRBV6-5 and TRBJ2-2, with TRBD1 matching over 8 bases. Germline assignment: CDR1 MNHEY and CDR2 SVGAGI. Trimming cost V 3 bases and J 7 bases; bases outside gene matches: 4. This CDR3 has 14 residues. The CDR3 DNA is TGTGCCAGCAGTTATGGGACAGGAAACGGGGAGCTGTTTTTT. It translates to CASSYGTGNGELFF.

This clone has more than one count but fewer than ten. The V gene is TRBV6-4, the J gene TRBJ2-2; D is possibly TRBD1 or TRBD2 (5 bases each). The CDR3 extends over 14 amino acids. Per the germline V gene, CDR1 is MRHNA and CDR2 is SNTAGT. V was pared by 3 bases and J by 2 bases, with 7 bases between. The CDR3 here is CASSEGDNTGELFF. CDR3 nucleotides: TGTGCCAGCAGTGAGGGGGACAACACCGGGGAGCTGTTTTTT.

This clone showed up just once. The genes are TRBV6-6 and TRBJ2-7, with 8 bases identical to TRBD1. From germline, CDR1 is MNHNY and CDR2 SVGAGI (reference sequence). Unmatched junction bases numbered 7, after V lost 2 bases and J lost 7 bases. The CDR3 consists of 14 residues. The CDR3 protein is CASSYDPRGREQYF. The CDR3 coding sequence is TGTGCCAGCAGTTACGACCCCAGGGGGCGAGAGCAGTACTTC.

V gene TRBV6-4 combines with J gene TRBJ2-2; 7 bases are a match to TRBD2. The CDR3 is 14 residues long. V gave up 5 bases and J gave up 8 bases; unmatched junction bases: 8. Germline lookup yields CDR1 MRHNA and CDR2 SNTAGT. The CDR3 protein is CASSRLAFSGELFF. The CDR3 DNA reads as TGTGCCAGCAGTAGACTAGCTTTTTCAGGGGAGCTGTTTTTT.

This clone was found once. The V gene is TRBV29-1, the J gene TRBJ1-1, with 12 positions matching TRBD1. The CDR3 runs to 14 residues. Germline trimming cut 7 bases from V and 6 bases from J; bases unmatched to any gene: 9. The germline gives CDR1 SQVTM, CDR2 ANQGSEA. The CDR3 region is CSASGTGGQAEAFF. CDR3 bases: TGCAGCGCCTCCGGGACAGGGGGCCAAGCTGAAGCTTTCTTT.

This chain joins TRBV7-6 and TRBJ2-7, with TRBD2 as a possible D gene (5 bases). The CDR3 has 15 amino acids. With 7 bases removed from V and 2 bases from J, the gap between germline ends came to 18 bases. Germline loops: CDR1 SGHVS, CDR2 FNYEAQ. CDR3 DNA sequence: TGTGCCAGCACCCTAGGTCCGGGAACCCCCTACGAGCAGTACTTC. Translated, it gives CASTLGPGTPYEQYF.

The gene calls are TRBV9 and TRBJ2-3, with 10 bases that match TRBD2. Trimming at V came to 2 bases and at J to 1 base, leaving 4 bases not matched to a gene. This CDR3 spans 16 amino acids. CDR1 is SGDLS and CDR2 is YYNGEE in the germline V gene. In DNA, the CDR3 is TGTGCCAGCAGCGTCCTCCTAGCGGGAGGCACAGATACGCAGTATTTT. Its protein product is CASSVLLAGGTDTQYF.

V is TRBV19 and J is TRBJ2-1; TRBD2 is a possible D gene (6 bases). CDR1 and CDR2 from the germline V gene are LNHDA and SQIVND (reference sequence). CDR3 length: 14 amino acids. Trimming stripped 1 base from V and 9 bases from J, with 13 bases between. CDR3: CASSIGGFGGEQFF. CDR3 nucleotides: TGTGCCAGTAGTATAGGGGGGTTCGGGGGTGAGCAGTTCTTC.

V gene TRBV4-3 combines with J gene TRBJ2-7, with TRBD1 matching over 8 bases. The CDR3 has 16 amino acids. With 1 base clipped from V and 4 bases from J, the junction kept 9 bases outside the gene matches. CDR1 is LGHNA and CDR2 is YSLEER in the germline V gene. The CDR3 loop reads CASSQGLGQGAYEQYF. For the CDR3, the DNA is TGCGCCAGCAGCCAAGGTCTAGGACAGGGTGCTTACGAGCAGTACTTC.

The chain is built from TRBV4-1 and TRBJ2-7; D is unclear. Germline lookup yields CDR1 MGHRA and CDR2 YSYEKL. The germline V and J ends were trimmed by 1 base and 0 bases, with 16 bases remaining between them. The CDR3 covers 17 residues. This CDR3 is CASSQVNRASSSYEQYF. The DNA for the CDR3 is TGCGCCAGCAGCCAAGTTAATAGGGCGTCGAGCTCCTACGAGCAGTACTTC.

The chain joins TRBV19 to TRBJ2-5; D is possibly TRBD1 (6 bases). Per germline, CDR1 LNHDA and CDR2 SQIVND (reference sequence). The CDR3 contains 13 residues. Trimming shortened V by 5 bases and J by 0 bases, and 7 bases separated the two germline ends. CDR3 in DNA: TGTGCCAGTAGTTGGACAGACCAAGAGACCCAGTACTTC. This translates into CASSWTDQETQYF. Full variable domain (missing parts from reference TRBV19 and TRBJ2-5): DGGITQSPKYLFRKEGQNVTLSCEQNLNHDAMYWYRQDPGQGLRLIYYSQIVNDFQKGDIAEGYSVSREKKESFPLTVTSAQKNPTAFYLCASSWTDQETQYFGPGTRLLVL.

The chain couples TRBV7-2 to TRBJ2-7, with a weak D call TRBD2 (5 bases). V was trimmed by 0 bases and J by 6 bases, leaving 18 bases between them. Per the germline V gene, CDR1 is SGHTA and CDR2 is FQGNSA. The CDR3 totals 16 residues. The CDR3 region has the DNA TGTGCCAGCAGCTTAGCAGGGAGCGCGGTTTCGCGCGAGCAGTACTTC. It codes for CASSLAGSAVSREQYF.

The J gene is TRBJ2-3, the V gene TRBV4-2; D remains ambiguous. The CDR3 runs to 14 residues. V lost 1 base, J lost 8 bases, and 13 bases lay in between. Germline-derived CDR1 and CDR2 are LGHNA and YNFKEQ. This CDR3 reads CASSQAWPVSTQYF. The CDR3 region has the DNA TGTGCCAGCAGCCAAGCCTGGCCGGTATCTACGCAGTATTTT.

DNA for the CDR3: TGCGCCACCGAGCGGGAGGGCCGCACAGATACGCAGTATTTT. Its protein is CATEREGRTDTQYF. V usage is TRBV10-1 and J usage is TRBJ2-3; 10 bases are a match to TRBD2. The CDR3 consists of 14 residues. Germline V gives CDR1 WNHNN, CDR2 SYGVQD (reference sequence). Trimming at V came to 10 bases and at J to 1 base, leaving 5 bases not matched to a gene.